This T cell receptor (beta chain) emerged from a study of blood T cell repertoires in COVID-19. For the study at large: The analysed material was cDNA or gDNA that came from T cells, B-cell-depleted T cells, or PBMCs.

The V gene lost 0 bases and the J gene lost 14 bases, with 14 bases spanning the gap. This CDR3 comprises 13 residues. CDR1 is SGHAT and CDR2 is FQNNGV in the germline V gene. This table comes from immunoSEQ multiplex PCR, and its TCRdb copy is limited to in-frame clones, with some not included. The table lists 110,000 or so clones, 70% to 90% of them singletons. This TCR derives from a woman aged 55-75 years with acute or convalescent COVID-19. J is TRBJ2-1 and V is TRBV11-2, with a weak D call TRBD2 (5 bases). Input material: peripheral blood. The CDR3 bases are TGTGCCAGCAGCTTAGATTACTCCGGGCGGGAGTTCTTC. It translates to CASSLDYSGREFF.